This note documents a single TCR beta chain sequence. The germline V and J ends were trimmed by 6 bases and 1 base, with 13 bases remaining between them. Germline V lookup: CDR1 KGHSH, CDR2 LQKENI. The CDR3 length is 15 residues. This sample is drawn from a study of T cell clones after liver transplantation. Sequenced by immunoSEQ multiplex PCR; TCRdb stores in-frame clones only, minus some. The table lists tens of thousands of clones, 70% to 80% of them singletons. The chain uses TRBV18 and TRBJ2-4; possibly TRBD1 for D (5 bases). The sample consisted of CD4+ T cells from blood, taken at the approximately 15-month timepoint. The origin of this receptor is a human patient who received a liver transplant. Some T cells may be the graft donor's. CDR3 amino acids: CASSPPNRAKNIQYF. The CDR3 nucleotides read TGTGCCAGCTCCCCCCCGAACAGGGCCAAAAACATTCAGTACTTC.